This TCR beta chain emerged from a study of T-cell reconstitution after alpha-beta-depleted transplantation in children. A library of TCRbeta sequences, prepared with unique molecular identifiers, was generated. TCRdb re-called the PCR reads through MiXCR, storing one row per CDR3 protein. Of 480,000 or so distinct CDR3 sequences in the sample, 10% are singletons; the top ten hold just over 2%. This clonotype was picked up many times. No antigen is known for it. Study-wide results and limits: Once a year had passed after transplant, T-cell counts and diversity came mostly from newly produced T cells.

This TCR derives from a child aged 2 to 10 with inherited bone marrow failure, due to receive a stem cell transplant. The sequencing here drew on PBMCs, taken before TCRalphabeta/CD19-depleted stem cell transplant.

CDR3 amino acids: CASSWGGKQYF. In DNA, the CDR3 is TGCGCCAGCAGCTGGGGGGGGAAGCAGTACTTC. The gene calls are TRBV5-1 and TRBJ2-7; TRBD2 matches at 7 bases. In germline, CDR1 is SGHRS, CDR2 YFSETQ. Unmatched junction bases numbered 2, after V lost 3 bases and J lost 8 bases. The CDR3 has 11 amino acids. The full variable domain, in which reference TRBV5-1 and TRBJ2-7 provide the parts outside the CDR3, is KAGVTQTPRYLIKTRGQQVTLSCSPISGHRSVSWYQQTPGQGLQFLFEYFSETQRNKGNFPGRFSGRQFSNSRSEMNVSTLELGDSALYLCASSWGGKQYFGPGTRLTVT.